The TCR beta chain under discussion was sequenced for a study of shared clonotypes between healthy human individuals. In the authors' workflow: Owing to the provision of junction-only sequences devoid of quality scores by immunoSEQ, filtering differed. Generated by immunoSEQ multiplex PCR, the TCRdb table keeps only in-frame clones and is missing some. V, J and clone size reflect that table, while D and trimming were determined from the DNA. The sample carries 530,000 or so clones, roughly 79% recorded once. Germline CDR1 SGHAT, CDR2 FQNNGV. This CDR3 region has 15 residues. V was pared by 1 base and J by 4 bases, with 10 bases between.

This chain connects TRBV11-2 to TRBJ2-2; no firm D call. This receptor was identified in a woman in her thirties or forties in good health. Some clones in this sample may be carry-over from other donors' samples. Sequences were obtained from PBMCs. The CDR3 reads CASSLGASGTGELFF. The CDR3 nucleotides read TGTGCCAGCAGCTTAGGCGCGTCGGGCACCGGGGAGCTGTTTTTT.